Shown below are 25 T cell receptor beta chains from a single sample sequenced in a study of blood T cell repertoires in COVID-19. TCRdb's table, derived via immunoSEQ multiplex PCR, lists solely in-frame clones and lacks some. The data contain approximately 82,000 clones, more than 70% of them seen just once; the ten biggest clones take up over 15%. Source material: peripheral blood. The receptors derive from a woman in her sixties with acute or convalescent COVID-19.

This chain uses TRBV11-3 with TRBJ2-1, with 8 bases that match TRBD1. The J segment lost 4 bases and the V segment lost 3 bases, leaving 5 bases of the junction unmatched. CDR3 length equals 15 residues. Germline V gene lookup returns CDR1 SGHNT and CDR2 YENEEA. DNA of the CDR3: TGTGCCAGCAGCTTGGGCCAGGGGGCATACAATGAGCAGTTCTTC. Translating gives CASSLGQGAYNEQFF. The whole variable domain, remainder taken from reference TRBV11-3 and TRBJ2-1, is EAGVVQSPRYKIIEKKQPVAFWCNPISGHNTLYWYLQNLGQGPELLIRYENEEAVDDSQLPKDRFSAERLKGVDSTLKIQPAELGDSAVYLCASSLGQGAYNEQFFGPGTRLTVL.

The chain links TRBV12-3 or TRBV12-4 to TRBJ1-2; maybe TRBD1 (5 bases). The CDR3 consists of 13 residues. V lost 5 bases and J 4 bases, leaving 11 bases between the germline ends. The chain's CDR3 is CASSRREVYGYTF. For the CDR3, the DNA is TGTGCCAGCAGTCGCAGGGAAGTCTATGGCTACACCTTC.

The V and J genes are TRBV10-1 and TRBJ2-3, with TRBD2 as a possible D gene (6 bases). In germline, CDR1 is WNHNN, CDR2 SYGVQD (reference sequence). Trimming cost V 3 bases and J 4 bases, with 20 bases left between them. The CDR3 totals 17 residues. The DNA of the CDR3 is TGCGCCAGCAGTGATAGTTGGAGGGGTACTGCCTCAGATACGCAGTATTTT. This codes for CASSDSWRGTASDTQYF.

This clone came up once. The V gene is TRBV3-1 (or the pseudogene TRBV3-2), the J gene TRBJ1-1; D perhaps matches TRBD1 (5 bases). V dropped 1 base and J dropped 4 bases, with 7 bases sitting between them. The CDR3 loop spans 13 amino acids. Germline lookup yields CDR1 LGHDT and CDR2 YNNKEL (reference sequence). The CDR3, as DNA: TGTGCCAGCAGCCAAGTGGGGGGCACTGAAGCTTTCTTT. Its translation: CASSQVGGTEAFF.

This clone was detected a few times. The gene calls are TRBV20-1 and TRBJ2-1; possible D gene TRBD1, 6 bases. CDR1 is DFQATT and CDR2 is SNEGSKA in the germline V gene (reference sequence). Trimming stripped 3 bases from V and 3 bases from J, with 12 bases between. The CDR3 contains 14 residues. CDR3 amino acids: CSASPGTYYNEQFF. The CDR3 DNA is TGCAGTGCTAGTCCTGGGACATACTACAATGAGCAGTTCTTC.

This clone appeared a single time. This chain connects TRBV24-1 to TRBJ2-1; 9 nucleotides align to TRBD1. The CDR3 extends over 15 amino acids. Germline trimming cut 3 bases from V and 9 bases from J; bases unmatched to any gene: 8. Per the germline V gene, CDR1 is KGHDR and CDR2 is SFDVKD. The CDR3 coding sequence is TGTGCCACCAGTGATCCGGGACAGGGCGACACTGAGCAGTTCTTC. It translates to CATSDPGQGDTEQFF.

This rearrangement joins TRBV11-2 to TRBJ1-4; 8 bases are shared with TRBD1. From germline, CDR1 is SGHAT and CDR2 FQNNGV. CDR3 length: 14 amino acids. Trimming removed 6 bases from V and 11 bases from J; junction bases left unmatched: 11. CDR3 sequence (DNA): TGTGCCAGCAGAAATCGGGGACAGGTGGAGAAACTGTTTTTT. It codes for CASRNRGQVEKLFF.

The CDR3 bases are TGTGCCAGCAGCGTGAGCGGATCGAACACCGGGGAGCTGTTTTTT. This encodes CASSVSGSNTGELFF. This chain uses TRBV9 with TRBJ2-2, with D possibly TRBD2 on 5 matching bases. Germline values: CDR1 SGDLS, CDR2 YYNGEE. V dropped 2 bases and J dropped 0 bases, with 8 bases sitting between them. The CDR3 totals 15 residues.

This sequence joins TRBV11-2 and TRBJ1-5; perhaps TRBD1 as D (5 bases). Looked up from germline, CDR1 is SGHAT and CDR2 is FQNNGV. This CDR3 has 14 residues. Trimming left V 3 bases short and J 4 bases short, with 10 bases between. Here the CDR3 reads CASSLGGGNQPQHF. The CDR3 DNA sequence: TGTGCCAGCAGCTTGGGCGGGGGGAATCAGCCCCAGCATTTT.

This clone was detected once. The V gene is TRBV18, the J gene TRBJ1-1; possibly TRBD1 for D (6 bases). The V gene's germline CDR1 is KGHSH and CDR2 LQKENI. Trimming took 2 bases from V and 0 from J, leaving 13 bases between them. The CDR3 has 16 residues. CDR3 amino acids: CASSPTRTEMNTEAFF. The CDR3 DNA sequence: TGTGCCAGCTCACCAACCCGGACAGAAATGAACACTGAAGCTTTCTTT.

J is TRBJ2-1 and V is TRBV12-5; perhaps TRBD1 as D (6 bases). V lost 6 bases and J lost 2, with 14 bases in between. The germline gives CDR1 LGHNT, CDR2 FRNRAP. The CDR3 has 15 residues. The CDR3 sequence is CASGPRGTTYNEQFF. The CDR3 nucleotides are TGTGCTAGTGGACCCAGGGGAACGACCTACAATGAGCAGTTCTTC.

In this sample, this clone turned up once. The DNA for the CDR3 is TGTGCCTGGAGTGCGCGGACTAGCGGAGGGACCCAGTACTTC. Translated, it gives CAWSARTSGGTQYF. J is TRBJ2-5 and V is TRBV30, with 10 bases matching TRBD2. Germline CDR1 reads GTSNPN; CDR2 reads SVGIG (reference sequence). Trimming took 1 base from V and 7 from J; bases not matched to a gene: 6. This CDR3 spans 14 amino acids. The full variable domain, completed using reference TRBV30 and TRBJ2-5, is SQTIHQWPATLVQPVGSPLSLECTVEGTSNPNLYWYRQAAGRGLQLLFYSVGIGQISSEVPQNLSASRPQDRQFILSSKKLLLSDSGFYLCAWSARTSGGTQYFGPGTRLLVL.

The chain joins TRBV5-1 to TRBJ1-3; TRBD1 might be the D (5 bases). This CDR3 has 13 amino acids. V was pared by 4 bases and J by 6 bases, with 11 bases between. The germline V gene has CDR1 SGHRS and CDR2 YFSETQ. For the CDR3, the DNA is TGCGCCAGCAGCCCAGACAGAGTAAACACCATATATTTT. Translation gives CASSPDRVNTIYF.

The rearrangement joins TRBV7-8 to TRBJ1-2; D perhaps matches TRBD1 (5 bases). This CDR3 has 13 residues. Germline-derived CDR1 and CDR2 are SGHVS and FQNEAQ. V was pared by 3 bases and J by 2 bases, with 7 bases between. The DNA for the CDR3 is TGTGCCAGCAGCTTGAACAGGAACTATGGCTACACCTTC. This translates into CASSLNRNYGYTF.

This clone was counted only a few times. V gene TRBV5-4 combines with J gene TRBJ2-2; 7 nucleotides agree with TRBD2. With V trimmed by 9 bases and J by 6 bases, 8 bases remained unmatched. Germline assignment: CDR1 SGHNT and CDR2 YYREEE (reference sequence). The CDR3 contains 13 residues. The CDR3 sequence: CATQTTSAGELFF. The CDR3 nucleotides are TGTGCCACCCAGACTACTAGCGCCGGGGAGCTGTTTTTT.

This clone was recorded a few times. V is TRBV25-1 and J is TRBJ1-2; no clear D. This CDR3 comprises 15 residues. Germline-derived CDR1 and CDR2 are MGHDK and SYGVNS. V lost 2 bases and J lost 8, with 18 bases in between. This chain's CDR3 is CASSELYAPVSGYTF. The CDR3 DNA sequence: TGTGCCAGCAGTGAACTATACGCTCCTGTGTCCGGCTACACCTTC.

The gene calls are TRBV3-1 (or the pseudogene TRBV3-2) and TRBJ1-2; D unclear. The CDR3 totals 12 residues. Trimming removed 1 base from V and 5 bases from J, with 5 bases in between. Germline values: CDR1 LGHDT, CDR2 YNNKEL (reference sequence). Here the CDR3 DNA reads TGTGCCAGCAGCCAAGTCAATTATGGCTACACCTTC. As protein: CASSQVNYGYTF.

This clone was seen only once. V usage is TRBV11-3 and J usage is TRBJ2-2, with D perhaps matching TRBD2 (6 bases). The CDR3 contains 15 residues. Germline loops: CDR1 SGHNT, CDR2 YENEEA. Trimming took off 4 bases at V and 5 bases at J, with 14 bases between the two ends. CDR3 sequence (DNA): TGTGCCAGCAGCTCCGTAACTGGAGGGACCGGGGAGCTGTTTTTT. It is translated as CASSSVTGGTGELFF.

The chain couples TRBV30 to TRBJ1-2; D may be TRBD1 (5 bases). This CDR3 has 13 amino acids. CDR1 is GTSNPN and CDR2 is SVGIG in the germline V gene (reference sequence). Trimming took 5 bases from V and 3 from J, leaving 13 bases between them. The CDR3 spells CAWLEGDYYGYTF. CDR3 nucleotide sequence: TGTGCCTGGCTTGAAGGGGACTACTATGGCTACACCTTC. Looking up the rest from reference TRBV30 and TRBJ1-2 gives the full variable domain: SQTIHQWPATLVQPVGSPLSLECTVEGTSNPNLYWYRQAAGRGLQLLFYSVGIGQISSEVPQNLSASRPQDRQFILSSKKLLLSDSGFYLCAWLEGDYYGYTFGSGTRLTVV.

CDR3 region: CASRRQRSGANVLTF. In DNA, the CDR3 is TGTGCCAGCCGGAGACAGAGATCTGGGGCCAACGTCCTGACTTTC. The gene calls are TRBV13 and TRBJ2-6; maybe TRBD1 (5 bases). The CDR3 runs 15 residues. Germline assignment: CDR1 PRHDT and CDR2 FYEKMQ (reference sequence). Trimming shortened V by 8 bases and J by 1 base, and 12 bases separated the two germline ends.

The chain uses TRBV3-1 (or the pseudogene TRBV3-2) and TRBJ1-2, with D possibly TRBD1 on 5 matching bases. Germline V CDR1 and CDR2: LGHDT, YNNKEL (reference sequence). This CDR3 contains 13 residues. Trimming stripped 9 bases from V and 2 bases from J, with 13 bases between. The CDR3 spells CASSTADNYGYTF. In DNA form, the CDR3 reads TGTGCCAGTTCGACAGCTGACAACTATGGCTACACCTTC.

The V gene is TRBV3-1 (or the pseudogene TRBV3-2), the J gene TRBJ2-1, with 8 nucleotides matching TRBD2. From germline, CDR1 is LGHDT and CDR2 YNNKEL (reference sequence). Losses at the gene ends were 3 bases for V and 0 bases for J; bases not matched to a gene: 4. The CDR3 is made up of 16 amino acids. The DNA of the CDR3 is TGTGCCAGCAGCCATCAAGCGGGAGACTCCTACAATGAGCAGTTCTTC. Its translation is CASSHQAGDSYNEQFF.

In its sample, this clone was seen once. This specimen includes other DNA sequences encoding the same CDR3. This chain connects TRBV11-3 to TRBJ1-2; no clear D. CDR1 is SGHNT, CDR2 YENEEA, per germline. Trimming cost V 4 bases and J 1 base, with 10 bases left between them. The CDR3 spans 14 residues. The CDR3 DNA follows: TGTGCCAGCAGCTCGCTAGACCGTAACTATGGCTACACCTTC. Its translation is CASSSLDRNYGYTF.

V and J are TRBV27 and TRBJ1-1, with 10 bases fitting TRBD1. V shed 4 bases and J 7 bases; nucleotides not matched to a gene: 9. CDR3 size: 15 residues. The germline CDR1 and CDR2 sequences are MNHEY and SMNVEV (reference sequence). The CDR3 is CASSSAGQGYFEAFF. In DNA form, the CDR3 reads TGTGCCAGCAGTTCGGCGGGACAGGGGTATTTTGAAGCTTTCTTT.

This rearrangement joins TRBV6-2 or TRBV6-3 to TRBJ1-4, with 7 bases that match TRBD1. The V segment lost 5 bases and the J segment 3 bases; nucleotides outside the gene matches: 6. The CDR3 sequence is 15 residues long. CDR1 and CDR2 (germline): MNHEY, SVGEGT. The chain's CDR3 is CASSRAGTANEKLFF. CDR3 DNA: TGTGCCAGCAGTAGAGCCGGGACAGCTAATGAAAAACTGTTTTTT.